This TCR beta chain was identified during a study of T cells in Graves' hyperthyroidism and ophthalmopathy. Notes on the study in general: Patients with ophthalmopathy were separated from those with stable hyperthyroidism by a 13 V-J model.

This clonotype was seen a few times. Antigen specificity is unknown. The CDR3 regions of TCR beta were amplified from RNA transcripts. TCR CDR3 regions were first amplified by RT-PCR with HTBI primers. TCRdb re-called the multiplex PCR reads through MiXCR, storing one row per CDR3 protein. The table has 350,000 to 450,000 distinct CDR3 sequences, roughly 15% seen once. This receptor was taken from a woman in her 30s with Graves' hyperthyroidism that later progressed to Graves' ophthalmopathy. Sequenced input: blood.

CDR3 coding DNA: TGTGCCAGCAGCTTAGAGGCAGGGGGCGCCTCCTACGAGCAGTACTTC. Its protein is CASSLEAGGASYEQYF. The genes are TRBV7-9 and TRBJ2-7; TRBD1 aligns across 8 bases. CDR1 is SEHNR, CDR2 FQNEAQ, per germline (reference sequence). The CDR3 contains 16 residues. The V segment lost 1 base and the J segment 0 bases; nucleotides outside the gene matches: 5.